The 8 T cell receptor beta chains listed next were all sequenced from one sample in a study of blood T cell repertoires in COVID-19. Profiled with immunoSEQ multiplex PCR; TCRdb holds only in-frame clones, not every one. In the table there are 250,000 to 300,000 clones, roughly 77% of which are singletons. Input material: peripheral blood. These receptors were taken from a woman aged 80 or over with acute or convalescent COVID-19.

The gene calls are TRBV2 and TRBJ2-2, with 12 bases fitting TRBD2. The V gene's germline CDR1 is SNHLY and CDR2 FYNNEI. V lost 8 bases to trimming and J lost 6 bases; unmatched junction nucleotides: 7. The length of the CDR3 is 15 residues. CDR3 DNA: TGTGCCAGCGCTGGGACTAGCGGGTCTTCCGGGGAGCTGTTTTTT. Residues: CASAGTSGSSGELFF. The full variable domain, with the rest looked up from reference TRBV2 and TRBJ2-2, is EPEVTQTPSHQVTQMGQEVILRCVPISNHLYFYWYRQILGQKVEFLVSFYNNEISEKSEIFDDQFSVERPDGSNFTLKIRSTKLEDSAMYFCASAGTSGSSGELFFGEGSRLTVL.

This chain joins TRBV24-1 and TRBJ2-2; TRBD2 might be the D (5 bases). Germline CDR1 is KGHDR and CDR2 is SFDVKD. V lost 1 base and J 1 base, leaving 9 bases between the germline ends. This CDR3 has 16 residues. CDR3 in amino acids: CATSDFRGKNTGELFF. The DNA for the CDR3 is TGTGCCACCAGTGATTTTCGGGGTAAGAACACCGGGGAGCTGTTTTTT.

The chain uses TRBV14 and TRBJ2-7; weak D call: TRBD2 (5 bases). V gave up 2 bases and J gave up 6 bases, with 11 bases separating them. Germline CDR1 is SGHDN and CDR2 is FVKESK. The length of the CDR3 is 13 residues. The CDR3 sequence is CASSQLGVLEQYF. The CDR3 DNA follows: TGTGCCAGCAGCCAACTCGGGGTGCTCGAGCAGTACTTC.

This chain joins TRBV5-6 and TRBJ2-5, with 12 bases lining up with TRBD1. Per germline, CDR1 SGHDT and CDR2 YYEEEE. The CDR3 is made up of 15 amino acids. The V segment lost 4 bases and the J segment 4 bases; nucleotides outside the gene matches: 5. The CDR3 is CASSTTGQGAETQYF. The CDR3 bases are TGTGCCAGCAGCACGACGGGACAGGGGGCAGAGACCCAGTACTTC.

J is TRBJ1-2 and V is TRBV7-9; 11 bases line up with TRBD1. The CDR3 extends over 16 amino acids. With V trimmed by 4 bases and J by 6 bases, 10 bases remained unmatched. Germline V lookup: CDR1 SEHNR, CDR2 FQNEAQ (reference sequence). The CDR3 coding sequence is TGTGCCAGCAGCTACAGCACAGGACAGGGGGCCAATGGCTACACCTTC. This sequence encodes CASSYSTGQGANGYTF.

The gene calls are TRBV7-9 and TRBJ2-2; perhaps TRBD1 as D (6 bases). The length of the CDR3 is 16 residues. Trimming took off 7 bases at V and 2 bases at J, with 17 bases between the two ends. CDR1 and CDR2 (germline): SEHNR, FQNEAQ (reference sequence). CDR3 region: CASNRGQNRNTGELFF. The CDR3 DNA reads as TGTGCCAGCAATAGAGGACAGAACCGAAACACCGGGGAGCTGTTTTTT.

V gene TRBV6-5 combines with J gene TRBJ1-2, with 10 positions matching TRBD1. CDR3 length: 14 residues. Germline values: CDR1 MNHEY, CDR2 SVGAGI. Losses at the gene ends were 11 bases for V and 7 bases for J; bases not matched to a gene: 13. CDR3 sequence: CASKIPTGGGGYTF. The CDR3 DNA is TGTGCCTCCAAGATCCCGACAGGGGGCGGTGGCTACACCTTC.

The V gene is TRBV6-1, the J gene TRBJ2-1, with 11 bases lining up with TRBD2. V was clipped by 2 bases and J by 2 bases; unmatched bases: 5. This CDR3 has 17 residues. CDR1 is MNHNS and CDR2 is SASEGT in the germline V gene. The CDR3 DNA follows: TGTGCCAGCAGTGAAAAAGGACTAGCGGGTCCCTACAATGAGCAGTTCTTC. This encodes CASSEKGLAGPYNEQFF.